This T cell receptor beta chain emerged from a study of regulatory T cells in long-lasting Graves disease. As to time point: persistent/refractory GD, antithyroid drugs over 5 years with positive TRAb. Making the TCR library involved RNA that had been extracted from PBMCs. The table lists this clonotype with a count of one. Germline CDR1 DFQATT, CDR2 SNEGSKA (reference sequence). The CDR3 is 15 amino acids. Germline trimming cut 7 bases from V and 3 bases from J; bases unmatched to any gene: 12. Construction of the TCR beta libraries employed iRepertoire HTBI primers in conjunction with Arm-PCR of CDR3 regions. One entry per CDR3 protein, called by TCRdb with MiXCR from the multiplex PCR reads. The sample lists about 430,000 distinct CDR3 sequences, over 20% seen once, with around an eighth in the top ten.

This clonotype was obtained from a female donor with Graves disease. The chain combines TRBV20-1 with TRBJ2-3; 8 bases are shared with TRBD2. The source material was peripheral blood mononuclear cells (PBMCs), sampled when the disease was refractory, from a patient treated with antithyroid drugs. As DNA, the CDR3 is TGCAGTGTAGCATTACTAGCGGACAGAACAGATACGCAGTATTTT. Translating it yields CSVALLADRTDTQYF.